These 31 T cell receptor beta chains share one sample of origin, sequenced in a study of blood T cell repertoires in COVID-19. TCRdb's table, derived via immunoSEQ multiplex PCR, lists solely in-frame clones and lacks some. In the table there are 200,000 to 300,000 clones, approximately 80% of which are singletons. The specimen sequenced was peripheral blood. The receptors were sampled from a man in his forties who had recovered from COVID-19.

The genes are TRBV7-9 and TRBJ2-7, with TRBD2 matching over 9 bases. CDR1 is SEHNR and CDR2 is FQNEAQ in the germline V gene (reference sequence). CDR3 length: 15 residues. In nucleotides, the CDR3 is TGTGCAAGCGGGGGGTTCGGGACCGGTACCTACGAGCAGTACTTC. As protein: CASGGFGTGTYEQYF.

The genes are TRBV12-1 and TRBJ2-5; the D call in the table, TRBD2, was not verified against the DNA. TRBV12-1 is given as a pseudogene. This CDR3 is built from 18 residues. CDR3 amino acids: CASSPRGASGVPRETQYF. CDR3 in DNA: TGTGCCAGCAGCCCAAGAGGGGCTAGCGGGGTCCCGAGGGAGACCCAGTACTTC.

The rearrangement links TRBV15 to TRBJ2-5; 7 bases agree with TRBD2. The CDR3 spans 15 residues. The V gene end was trimmed by 0 bases and the J gene end by 1 base; junction bases not matched to a gene: 2. CDR1 is LNHNV, CDR2 YYDKDF, per germline (reference sequence). The CDR3 sequence: CATSREVAGQETQYF. In DNA form, the CDR3 reads TGTGCCACCAGCAGAGAGGTAGCGGGCCAAGAGACCCAGTACTTC.

The chain links TRBV5-4 to TRBJ2-1; 12 nucleotides agree with TRBD1. The germline V gene encodes CDR1 SGHNT and CDR2 YYREEE (reference sequence). After removal of 5 bases from V and 10 bases from J, the junction contained 7 bases not matched to a gene. This CDR3 contains 14 residues. Written as DNA, the CDR3 is TGTGCCAGCAGTTGGGACAGGGGGCGACGCGAGCAGTTCTTC. Translating it yields CASSWDRGRREQFF.

The chain links TRBV7-6 to TRBJ2-7, with 9 bases aligning to TRBD1. Germline V CDR1 and CDR2: SGHVS, FNYEAQ. With V trimmed by 1 base and J by 2 bases, 3 bases remained unmatched. The CDR3 has 15 amino acids. CDR3 sequence (DNA): TGTGCCAGCAGCTTAGGGACAGGGGAAGCCTACGAGCAGTACTTC. Protein: CASSLGTGEAYEQYF.

This clone has only one observation. CDR3 nucleotide sequence: TGTGCCAGCAGTTCCCTTAGCGGGGCCCCCACAGATACGCAGTATTTT. As protein: CASSSLSGAPTDTQYF. The chain joins TRBV6-5 to TRBJ2-3, with TRBD2 identical over 8 bases. The germline V gene has CDR1 MNHEY and CDR2 SVGAGI. CDR3 length equals 16 residues. V was clipped by 4 bases and J by 2 bases; unmatched bases: 8.

J is TRBJ2-1 and V is TRBV5-1; D might be TRBD1 (5 bases). The length of the CDR3 is 16 residues. Deletions cut 0 bases from V and 3 bases from J, with 13 bases between. Per germline, CDR1 SGHRS and CDR2 YFSETQ. DNA of the CDR3: TGCGCCAGCAGCTTGGCCGATGACAGCCTCTACAATGAGCAGTTCTTC. Its protein product is CASSLADDSLYNEQFF.

The J gene is TRBJ2-2, the V gene TRBV5-1; a possible D gene is TRBD1 (5 bases). The CDR3 loop spans 14 amino acids. V lost 1 base and J 4 bases, leaving 8 bases between the germline ends. The germline V gene has CDR1 SGHRS and CDR2 YFSETQ. CDR3 coding DNA: TGCGCCAGCAGCTTGACAGGTTTCACCGGGGAGCTGTTTTTT. This encodes CASSLTGFTGELFF.

The V and J genes are TRBV2 and TRBJ2-2; 12 nucleotides match TRBD2. Looked up from germline, CDR1 is SNHLY and CDR2 is FYNNEI. Unmatched junction bases numbered 4, after V lost 2 bases and J lost 0 bases. This CDR3 has 18 residues. Written as DNA, the CDR3 is TGTGCCAGCAGTGAATTCCCTAGCGGGGGGGCGAACACCGGGGAGCTGTTTTTT. It translates to CASSEFPSGGANTGELFF.

The chain is built from TRBV2 and TRBJ1-1, with 7 bases matching TRBD1. The trim removed 6 bases at V and 0 bases at J, leaving 7 bases unmatched. In germline, CDR1 is SNHLY, CDR2 FYNNEI. CDR3 length: 15 amino acids. The CDR3 sequence is CASSELQGMNTEAFF. CDR3 nucleotide sequence: TGTGCCAGCAGCGAACTACAGGGGATGAACACTGAAGCTTTCTTT.

This clone came up once. The chain uses TRBV29-1 and TRBJ2-5; TRBD1 matches at 7 bases. In germline, CDR1 is SQVTM, CDR2 ANQGSEA. V shed 8 bases and J 5 bases; nucleotides not matched to a gene: 20. CDR3 length: 16 amino acids. The CDR3 nucleotides are TGCAGCACAAGCGGTTCGACAGGGCAGCGCTGGGAGACCCAGTACTTC. Protein: CSTSGSTGQRWETQYF.

This chain joins TRBV19 and TRBJ2-1, with 9 bases fitting TRBD2. Germline CDR1 is LNHDA and CDR2 is SQIVND (reference sequence). The CDR3 extends over 17 amino acids. V lost 2 bases to trimming and J lost 0 bases; unmatched junction nucleotides: 5. CDR3 coding DNA: TGTGCCAGTAGTATAAGTGGAGCGGGAGGCTCCTACAATGAGCAGTTCTTC. It specifies CASSISGAGGSYNEQFF.

The genes are TRBV14 and TRBJ2-1; TRBD2 might be the D (6 bases). V lost 4 bases, J lost 2 bases, and 15 bases lay in between. This CDR3 has 16 residues. Germline lookup yields CDR1 SGHDN and CDR2 FVKESK. The CDR3 sequence: CASSPLARGTYNEQFF. CDR3 sequence (DNA): TGTGCCAGCAGCCCCCTAGCCCGGGGGACCTACAATGAGCAGTTCTTC.

In its sample, this clone was seen many times. V is TRBV2 and J is TRBJ2-1; 7 bases are a match to TRBD1. CDR3 size: 16 residues. Germline V gene data show CDR1 as SNHLY and CDR2 as FYNNEI. V lost 6 bases to trimming and J lost 5 bases; unmatched junction nucleotides: 13. CDR3 sequence (DNA): TGTGCCAGCAGCGATACGAAGGGGACAGTTCACAATGAGCAGTTCTTC. Protein: CASSDTKGTVHNEQFF.

The chain recombines TRBV6-5 with TRBJ1-2; tentatively, D is TRBD1 (5 bases). The CDR3 extends over 13 amino acids. The V gene lost 6 bases and the J gene lost 7 bases, with 15 bases spanning the gap. Germline CDR1 reads MNHEY; CDR2 reads SVGAGI. The CDR3 bases are TGTGCCAGCAGCCGGGGGAGACCTATTGGCTACACCTTC. This codes for CASSRGRPIGYTF.

This clone occurred once. This chain joins TRBV27 and TRBJ1-1; TRBD1 agrees at 12 bases. The ends lost 8 bases at V and 2 bases at J; junction bases unmatched: 12. Per the germline V gene, CDR1 is MNHEY and CDR2 is SMNVEV (reference sequence). The CDR3 contains 17 residues. CDR3: CASGGDRGPNFNTEAFF. The CDR3 region has the DNA TGTGCCAGCGGGGGGGACAGGGGGCCCAACTTCAACACTGAAGCTTTCTTT.

The chain is built from TRBV6-2 or TRBV6-3 and TRBJ1-5; 7 nucleotides match TRBD1. The V gene's germline CDR1 is MNHEY and CDR2 SVGEGT. The CDR3 covers 18 residues. Trimming removed 5 bases from V and 2 bases from J; junction bases left unmatched: 15. Here the CDR3 reads CASSPRGNQWGGNQPQHF. The CDR3 DNA sequence: TGTGCCAGCAGTCCCAGGGGGAACCAATGGGGTGGCAATCAGCCCCAGCATTTT.

The chain combines TRBV5-6 with TRBJ2-5; D uncertain. Germline CDR1 and CDR2: SGHDT and YYEEEE. Trimming cost V 0 bases and J 2 bases, with 5 bases left between them. The CDR3 consists of 13 residues. The DNA of the CDR3 is TGTGCCAGCAGCTTGGCCCTGCAAGAGACCCAGTACTTC. Its protein is CASSLALQETQYF.

This sequence joins TRBV19 and TRBJ2-5; TRBD1 aligns across 7 bases. Germline V gives CDR1 LNHDA, CDR2 SQIVND (reference sequence). With 5 bases clipped from V and 6 bases from J, the junction kept 9 bases outside the gene matches. CDR3 size: 14 residues. This CDR3 is CASSRKTGRKTQYF. DNA of the CDR3: TGTGCCAGTAGTCGGAAGACAGGGAGAAAGACCCAGTACTTC.

This clone was found a few times. The rearrangement links TRBV5-1 to TRBJ2-7; possibly TRBD2 for D (7 bases). Germline CDR1 SGHRS, CDR2 YFSETQ. The CDR3 spans 18 residues. The V end lost 0 bases, the J end lost 0 bases, and 19 bases lay between the germline ends. CDR3 region: CASSLGLIRGASSYEQYF. The CDR3 nucleotides are TGCGCCAGCAGCTTGGGTTTGATCCGGGGGGCCTCCTCCTACGAGCAGTACTTC.

The rearrangement joins TRBV6-6 to TRBJ2-2; 7 bases are shared with TRBD2. This CDR3 contains 15 residues. From germline, CDR1 is MNHNY and CDR2 SVGAGI (reference sequence). The ends lost 6 bases at V and 7 bases at J; junction bases unmatched: 11. The CDR3 here is CASRTPSGINGELFF. CDR3 nucleotides: TGTGCCAGCAGGACCCCTAGCGGCATCAACGGGGAGCTGTTTTTT.

Only a few counts were recorded for this clone. This chain links TRBV29-1 with TRBJ1-2; D remains unclear. Looked up from germline, CDR1 is SQVTM and CDR2 is ANQGSEA. The CDR3 consists of 12 residues. The germline V and J ends were trimmed by 0 bases and 7 bases, with 9 bases remaining between them. CDR3 protein: CSVEEPPGGYTF. CDR3 sequence (DNA): TGCAGCGTTGAAGAACCTCCGGGTGGCTACACCTTC.

This chain connects TRBV5-1 to TRBJ2-7; weak D call: TRBD2 (5 bases). CDR3 length: 13 residues. V lost 5 bases and J 5 bases, leaving 14 bases between the germline ends. Germline CDR1 SGHRS, CDR2 YFSETQ. CDR3 sequence reads: CASRIPGGNEQYF. The CDR3 nucleotides read TGCGCCAGCAGGATACCCGGAGGTAACGAGCAGTACTTC.

The V and J genes are TRBV10-3 and TRBJ1-5, with D perhaps matching TRBD1 (5 bases). Germline values: CDR1 ENHRY, CDR2 SYGVKD. This CDR3 is built from 14 residues. V lost 6 bases and J lost 8, with 17 bases in between. The CDR3 here is CAISGTHQEEPQHF. The CDR3 DNA reads TGTGCCATCAGCGGGACTCACCAGGAGGAGCCCCAGCATTTT.

The chain employs TRBV7-9 and TRBJ2-5; TRBD2 agrees at 13 bases. The germline V gene encodes CDR1 SEHNR and CDR2 FQNEAQ (reference sequence). This CDR3 has 16 residues. The trim removed 5 bases at V and 5 bases at J, leaving 8 bases unmatched. CDR3: CASSAGLAGVSETQYF. Written as DNA, the CDR3 is TGTGCCAGCAGCGCCGGACTAGCGGGAGTCAGTGAGACCCAGTACTTC.

A single count supports this clone. V is TRBV29-1 and J is TRBJ1-4; 8 bases match TRBD1. The CDR3 has 12 residues. Per germline, CDR1 SQVTM and CDR2 ANQGSEA. The trim removed 7 bases at V and 6 bases at J, leaving 4 bases unmatched. CDR3 residues: CSGTGRDEKLFF. CDR3 bases: TGCAGCGGGACAGGGAGGGATGAAAAACTGTTTTTT.

The rearrangement joins TRBV21-1 to TRBJ2-7; the table gives TRBD1 as D, unverified against the DNA. TRBV21-1 is annotated as a pseudogene. The CDR3 totals 13 residues. For the CDR3, the DNA is TGTGCCAGCAGCATCGGACAGTTCGGGGAGCAGTACTTC. Protein: CASSIGQFGEQYF.

This rearrangement joins TRBV18 to TRBJ1-5, with 10 nucleotides matching TRBD1. Germline loops: CDR1 KGHSH, CDR2 LQKENI. With 2 bases clipped from V and 5 bases from J, the junction kept 3 bases outside the gene matches. This CDR3 spans 15 amino acids. This CDR3 is CASSPRTGGDQPQHF. As DNA, the CDR3 is TGTGCCAGCTCACCAAGGACAGGGGGGGATCAGCCCCAGCATTTT.

This chain links TRBV9 with TRBJ2-3, with 9 bases fitting TRBD2. Germline loops: CDR1 SGDLS, CDR2 YYNGEE. CDR3 length: 17 amino acids. Unmatched junction bases numbered 10, after V lost 5 bases and J lost 0 bases. Here the CDR3 DNA reads TGTGCCAGCAGTGGGACTAGCTATCTGTCTAGCACAGATACGCAGTATTTT. Its protein is CASSGTSYLSSTDTQYF.

The chain has TRBV3-1 (or the pseudogene TRBV3-2) and TRBJ2-3, with TRBD2 identical over 13 bases. The CDR3 is 18 amino acids. The germline gives CDR1 LGHDT, CDR2 YNNKEL (reference sequence). Trimming removed 4 bases from V and 0 bases from J; junction bases left unmatched: 7. The CDR3 region is CASSRGTSGTPSTDTQYF. CDR3 sequence (DNA): TGTGCCAGCAGCCGGGGGACTAGCGGGACCCCTAGCACAGATACGCAGTATTTT.

This clone was counted a few times. The rearrangement joins TRBV9 to TRBJ2-1; maybe TRBD1 (5 bases). In germline, CDR1 is SGDLS, CDR2 YYNGEE. The length of the CDR3 is 14 residues. The V end was cut by 0 bases, the J end by 13 bases, with 17 bases between. The CDR3 DNA follows: TGTGCCAGCAGCGTAGGTCTCAGGGAAGTACGACAGTTCTTC. Translating gives CASSVGLREVRQFF.